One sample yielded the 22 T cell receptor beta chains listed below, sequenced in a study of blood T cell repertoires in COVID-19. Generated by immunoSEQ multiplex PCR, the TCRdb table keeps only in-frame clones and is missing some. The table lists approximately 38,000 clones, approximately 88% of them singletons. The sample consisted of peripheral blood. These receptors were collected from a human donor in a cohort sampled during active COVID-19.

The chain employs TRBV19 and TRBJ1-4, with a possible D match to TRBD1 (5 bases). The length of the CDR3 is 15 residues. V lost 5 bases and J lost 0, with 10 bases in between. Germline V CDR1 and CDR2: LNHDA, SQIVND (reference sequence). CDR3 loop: CASSPRQTTNEKLFF. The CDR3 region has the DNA TGTGCCAGTAGTCCTAGACAGACAACTAATGAAAAACTGTTTTTT.

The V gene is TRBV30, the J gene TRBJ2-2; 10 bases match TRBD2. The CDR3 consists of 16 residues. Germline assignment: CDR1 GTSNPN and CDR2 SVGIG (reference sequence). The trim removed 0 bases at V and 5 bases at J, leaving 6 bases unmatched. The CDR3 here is CAWSVASGGGTGELFF. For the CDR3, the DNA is TGTGCCTGGAGTGTAGCTAGCGGGGGCGGAACCGGGGAGCTGTTTTTT. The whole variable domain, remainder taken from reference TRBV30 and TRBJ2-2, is SQTIHQWPATLVQPVGSPLSLECTVEGTSNPNLYWYRQAAGRGLQLLFYSVGIGQISSEVPQNLSASRPQDRQFILSSKKLLLSDSGFYLCAWSVASGGGTGELFFGEGSRLTVL.

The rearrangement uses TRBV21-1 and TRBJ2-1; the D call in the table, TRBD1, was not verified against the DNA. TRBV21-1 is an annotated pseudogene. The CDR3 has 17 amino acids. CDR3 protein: CASSKVGLTATYNEQFF. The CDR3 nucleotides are TGTGCCAGCAGCAAAGTGGGTTTAACAGCAACCTACAATGAGCAGTTCTTC.

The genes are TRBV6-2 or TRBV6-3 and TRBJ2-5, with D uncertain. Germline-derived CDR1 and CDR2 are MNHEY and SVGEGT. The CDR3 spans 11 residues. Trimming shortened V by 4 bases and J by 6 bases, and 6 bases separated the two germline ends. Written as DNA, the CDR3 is TGTGCCAGCAGTTCAAGCCAGACCCAGTACTTC. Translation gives CASSSSQTQYF.

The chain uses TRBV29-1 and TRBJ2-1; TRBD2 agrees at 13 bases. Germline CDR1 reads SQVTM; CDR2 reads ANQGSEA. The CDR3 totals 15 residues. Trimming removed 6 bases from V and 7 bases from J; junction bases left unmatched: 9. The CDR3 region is CSVDPGLAGVNEQFF. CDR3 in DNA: TGCAGCGTGGATCCCGGACTAGCGGGAGTTAATGAGCAGTTCTTC.

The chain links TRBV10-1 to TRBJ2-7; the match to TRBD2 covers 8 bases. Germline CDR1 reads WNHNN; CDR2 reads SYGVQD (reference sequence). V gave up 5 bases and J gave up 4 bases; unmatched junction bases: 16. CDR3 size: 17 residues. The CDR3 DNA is TGCGCCAGCAGTTATACTCTAGCGGGCAGAGGTAATTACGAGCAGTACTTC. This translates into CASSYTLAGRGNYEQYF.

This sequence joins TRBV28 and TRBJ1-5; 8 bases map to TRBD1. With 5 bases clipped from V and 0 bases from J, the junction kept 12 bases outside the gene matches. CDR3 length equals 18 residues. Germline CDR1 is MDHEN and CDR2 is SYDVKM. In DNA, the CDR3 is TGTGCCAGCAGTGCCACAGGGGGTTATACCTATAGCAATCAGCCCCAGCATTTT. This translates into CASSATGGYTYSNQPQHF.

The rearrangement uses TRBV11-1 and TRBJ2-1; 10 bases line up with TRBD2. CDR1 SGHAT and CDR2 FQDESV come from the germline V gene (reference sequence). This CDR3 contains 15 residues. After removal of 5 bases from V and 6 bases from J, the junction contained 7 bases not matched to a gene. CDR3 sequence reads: CASSTSGGAVNEQFF. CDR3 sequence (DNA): TGTGCCAGCAGCACGAGCGGGGGGGCGGTCAATGAGCAGTTCTTC. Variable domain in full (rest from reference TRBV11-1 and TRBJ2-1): EAEVAQSPRYKITEKSQAVAFWCDPISGHATLYWYRQILGQGPELLVQFQDESVVDDSQLPKDRFSAERLKGVDSTLKIQPAELGDSAMYLCASSTSGGAVNEQFFGPGTRLTVL.

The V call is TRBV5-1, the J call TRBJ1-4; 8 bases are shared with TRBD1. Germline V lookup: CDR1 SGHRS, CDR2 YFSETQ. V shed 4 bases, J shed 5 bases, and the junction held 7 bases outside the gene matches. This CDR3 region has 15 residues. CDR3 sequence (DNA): TGCGCCAGCAGCGGTAACAGGGGGATAAATGAAAAACTGTTTTTT. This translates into CASSGNRGINEKLFF.

CDR3 region: CASRRDSSHNSPLHF. CDR3 in DNA: TGTGCCAGCAGGCGGGACAGCAGTCATAATTCACCCCTCCACTTT. The gene calls are TRBV6-5 and TRBJ1-6, with 7 bases that match TRBD1. Germline V gene sequence: CDR1 MNHEY, CDR2 SVGAGI. This CDR3 comprises 15 residues. The ends lost 6 bases at V and 5 bases at J; junction bases unmatched: 7.

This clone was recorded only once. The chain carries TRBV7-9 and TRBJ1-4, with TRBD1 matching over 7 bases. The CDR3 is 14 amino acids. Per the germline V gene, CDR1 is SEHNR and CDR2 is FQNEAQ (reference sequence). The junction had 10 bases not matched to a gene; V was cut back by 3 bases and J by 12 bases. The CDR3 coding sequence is TGTGCCAGCAGCTTGCGCGATACAGGGGCTGAACTGTTTTTT. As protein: CASSLRDTGAELFF.

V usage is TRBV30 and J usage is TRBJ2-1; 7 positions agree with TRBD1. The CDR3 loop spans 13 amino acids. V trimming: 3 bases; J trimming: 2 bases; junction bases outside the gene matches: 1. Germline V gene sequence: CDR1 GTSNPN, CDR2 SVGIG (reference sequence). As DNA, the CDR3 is TGTGCCTGGAGCGACAGGGCCTACAATGAGCAGTTCTTC. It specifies CAWSDRAYNEQFF. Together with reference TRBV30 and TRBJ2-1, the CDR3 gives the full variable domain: SQTIHQWPATLVQPVGSPLSLECTVEGTSNPNLYWYRQAAGRGLQLLFYSVGIGQISSEVPQNLSASRPQDRQFILSSKKLLLSDSGFYLCAWSDRAYNEQFFGPGTRLTVL.

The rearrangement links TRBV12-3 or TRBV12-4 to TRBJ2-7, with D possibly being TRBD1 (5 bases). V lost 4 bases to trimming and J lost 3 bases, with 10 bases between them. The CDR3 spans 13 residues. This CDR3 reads CASSSGSDYEQYF. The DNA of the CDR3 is TGTGCCAGCAGTTCAGGGTCGGACTACGAGCAGTACTTC.

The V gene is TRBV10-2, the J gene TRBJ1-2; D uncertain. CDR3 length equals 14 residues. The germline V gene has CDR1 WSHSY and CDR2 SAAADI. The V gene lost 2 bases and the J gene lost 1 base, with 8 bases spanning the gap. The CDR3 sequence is CASSERRINYGYTF. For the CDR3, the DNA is TGCGCCAGCAGTGAGCGGCGGATTAACTATGGCTACACCTTC.

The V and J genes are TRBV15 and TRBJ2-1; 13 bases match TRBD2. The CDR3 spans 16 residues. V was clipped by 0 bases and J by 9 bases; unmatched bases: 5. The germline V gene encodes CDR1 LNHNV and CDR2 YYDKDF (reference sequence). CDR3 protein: CATSRDHGLAGVEQFF. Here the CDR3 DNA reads TGTGCCACCAGCAGAGACCATGGACTAGCGGGGGTTGAGCAGTTCTTC.

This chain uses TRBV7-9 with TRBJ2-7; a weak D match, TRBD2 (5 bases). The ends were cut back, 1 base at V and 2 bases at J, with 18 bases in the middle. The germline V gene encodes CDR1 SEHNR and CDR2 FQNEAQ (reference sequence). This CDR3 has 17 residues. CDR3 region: CASSLELAPNIPYEQYF. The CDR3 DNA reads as TGTGCCAGCAGCTTAGAGCTAGCCCCTAACATTCCCTACGAGCAGTACTTC.

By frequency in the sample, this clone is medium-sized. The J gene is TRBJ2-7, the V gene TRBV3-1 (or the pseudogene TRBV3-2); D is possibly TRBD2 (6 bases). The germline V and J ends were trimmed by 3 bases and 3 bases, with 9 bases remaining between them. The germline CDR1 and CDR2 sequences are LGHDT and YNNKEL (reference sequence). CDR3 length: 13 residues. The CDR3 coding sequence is TGTGCCAGCAGCCACGGGGGAAACTACGAGCAGTACTTC. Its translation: CASSHGGNYEQYF.

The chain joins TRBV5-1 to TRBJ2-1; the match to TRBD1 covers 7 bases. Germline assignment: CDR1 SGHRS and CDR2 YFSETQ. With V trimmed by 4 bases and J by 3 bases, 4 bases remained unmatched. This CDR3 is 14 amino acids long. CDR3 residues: CASSMGQNYNEQFF. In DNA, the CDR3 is TGCGCCAGCAGCATGGGACAGAACTACAATGAGCAGTTCTTC.

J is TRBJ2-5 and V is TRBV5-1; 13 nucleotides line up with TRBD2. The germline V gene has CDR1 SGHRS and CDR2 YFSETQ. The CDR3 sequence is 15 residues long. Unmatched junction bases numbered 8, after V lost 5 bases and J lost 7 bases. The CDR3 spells CASRPGTSGVATQYF. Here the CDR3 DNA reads TGCGCCAGCAGACCCGGGACTAGCGGGGTTGCGACCCAGTACTTC.

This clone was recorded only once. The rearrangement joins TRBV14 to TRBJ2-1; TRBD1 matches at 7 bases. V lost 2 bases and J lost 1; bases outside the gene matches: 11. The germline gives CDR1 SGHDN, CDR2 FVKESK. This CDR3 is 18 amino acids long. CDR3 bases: TGTGCCAGCAGCCAACGACAGGGTTATACTGGATCCTACAATGAGCAGTTCTTC. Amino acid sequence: CASSQRQGYTGSYNEQFF.

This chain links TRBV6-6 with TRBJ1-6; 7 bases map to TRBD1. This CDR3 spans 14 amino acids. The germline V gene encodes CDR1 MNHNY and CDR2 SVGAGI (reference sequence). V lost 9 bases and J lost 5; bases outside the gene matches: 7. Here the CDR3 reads CASCRTGDNSPLHF. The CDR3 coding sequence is TGTGCCAGTTGTAGGACAGGCGATAATTCACCCCTCCACTTT.

The CDR3 sequence: CASSPTGLRGYTF. In DNA form, the CDR3 reads TGTGCCAGCAGCCCGACAGGCCTTAGGGGCTACACCTTC. The V and J genes are TRBV12-3 or TRBV12-4 and TRBJ1-2; tentatively, D is TRBD1 (6 bases). This CDR3 is built from 13 residues. The V end was cut by 6 bases, the J end by 8 bases, with 16 bases between.